The 17 T cell receptor beta chains below all came from one sample that was sequenced in a study of T cell responses to AZD1222 COVID-19 vaccine. The data were produced by immunoSEQ multiplex PCR, yet TCRdb's version contains in-frame clones alone and is incomplete. The table includes around 99,000 clones, about 90% detected once. The source material was peripheral blood, sampled on day 0 of AZD1222 vaccination. The receptor source for this set is an adult in good health.

The V gene is TRBV3-1 (or the pseudogene TRBV3-2), the J gene TRBJ2-7; 10 nucleotides line up with TRBD2. The germline CDR1 and CDR2 sequences are LGHDT and YNNKEL (reference sequence). The V segment lost 5 bases and the J segment 2 bases; nucleotides outside the gene matches: 9. CDR3 length: 16 residues. The CDR3 loop reads CASSSSNGLAAYEQYF. For the CDR3, the DNA is TGTGCCAGCAGCTCGAGTAATGGACTAGCGGCCTACGAGCAGTACTTC.

The V call is TRBV4-2, the J call TRBJ1-4; possible D gene TRBD1, 5 bases. CDR3 size: 16 residues. V lost 4 bases to trimming and J lost 8 bases, with 20 bases between them. Germline V gene sequence: CDR1 LGHNA, CDR2 YNFKEQ. The CDR3 coding sequence is TGTGCCAGCAGCCTGGCCCTCGGGGCGGTGGAGGAAAAACTGTTTTTT. Its protein product is CASSLALGAVEEKLFF.

The chain has TRBV4-2 and TRBJ2-7; D is possibly TRBD2 (5 bases). Germline values: CDR1 LGHNA, CDR2 YNFKEQ. The germline V and J ends were trimmed by 1 base and 3 bases, with 22 bases remaining between them. This CDR3 has 18 residues. CDR3 region: CASSQVHVAGSVGYEQYF. The CDR3 DNA is TGTGCCAGCAGCCAAGTGCACGTCGCGGGTAGCGTAGGCTACGAGCAGTACTTC.

This clone was picked up one time. The V gene is TRBV4-1, the J gene TRBJ2-7, with a weak D call TRBD1 (5 bases). Deletions cut 1 base from V and 5 bases from J, with 12 bases between. Germline V gives CDR1 MGHRA, CDR2 YSYEKL. CDR3 length equals 14 residues. CDR3 sequence reads: CASSQGGRADEQYF. The CDR3 DNA is TGCGCCAGCAGCCAAGGGGGCAGGGCAGACGAGCAGTACTTC.

The chain employs TRBV2 and TRBJ1-2; D not resolved. Trimming pared 6 bases from V and 4 bases from J, leaving 12 bases between. The germline CDR1 and CDR2 sequences are SNHLY and FYNNEI. CDR3 size: 13 residues. The CDR3 nucleotides read TGTGCCAGCAGCGACGGGTTAGGCTATGGCTACACCTTC. As protein: CASSDGLGYGYTF.

V usage is TRBV19 and J usage is TRBJ1-4, with D hard to call. V was pared by 1 base and J by 6 bases, with 6 bases between. The CDR3 loop spans 13 amino acids. Looked up from germline, CDR1 is LNHDA and CDR2 is SQIVND (reference sequence). CDR3 in DNA: TGTGCCAGTAGTATAGCCACATATGAAAAACTGTTTTTT. This translates into CASSIATYEKLFF.

The rearrangement links TRBV6-5 to TRBJ1-1; a weak D match, TRBD1 (6 bases). V was cut by 7 bases and J by 1 base, with 16 bases left in between. Germline V CDR1 and CDR2: MNHEY, SVGAGI. The CDR3 sequence is 15 residues long. CDR3 region: CASTRRDRQNTEAFF. As DNA, the CDR3 is TGTGCCAGCACCCGACGAGACAGGCAGAACACTGAAGCTTTCTTT.

The rearrangement uses TRBV3-1 (or the pseudogene TRBV3-2) and TRBJ2-5; possibly TRBD2 for D (5 bases). The length of the CDR3 is 13 residues. Germline V gene lookup returns CDR1 LGHDT and CDR2 YNNKEL (reference sequence). V dropped 8 bases and J dropped 6 bases, with 16 bases sitting between them. CDR3 sequence (DNA): TGTGCCAGCTGGGCTGGGGAGAGAAAGACCCAGTACTTC. Amino acid sequence: CASWAGERKTQYF.

This chain links TRBV10-2 with TRBJ1-1; D is uncertain. The CDR3 has 10 amino acids. Trimming took off 2 bases at V and 9 bases at J, with 4 bases between the two ends. CDR1 and CDR2 (germline): WSHSY, SAAADI. The CDR3 is CASSEGKAFF. CDR3 bases: TGCGCCAGCAGTGAGGGTAAAGCTTTCTTT.

The rearrangement uses TRBV2 and TRBJ1-2; 7 bases are a match to TRBD1. The CDR3 is 14 residues long. Trimming at V came to 9 bases and at J to 0 bases, leaving 7 bases not matched to a gene. Germline-derived CDR1 and CDR2 are SNHLY and FYNNEI. Here the CDR3 DNA reads TGTGCCAGTACTTGGGACAGAGCTAACTATGGCTACACCTTC. Translating gives CASTWDRANYGYTF.

This chain joins TRBV2 and TRBJ2-2; D gene ambiguous. The CDR3 has 13 amino acids. CDR1 is SNHLY, CDR2 FYNNEI, per germline. The germline V and J ends were trimmed by 0 bases and 6 bases, with 5 bases remaining between them. CDR3 nucleotide sequence: TGTGCCAGCAGTGAAGCCCCGGCCGGGGAGCTGTTTTTT. Translating it yields CASSEAPAGELFF.

The gene calls are TRBV14 and TRBJ2-1, with 7 bases aligning to TRBD1. The length of the CDR3 is 15 residues. The J segment lost 4 bases and the V segment lost 2 bases, leaving 5 bases of the junction unmatched. Germline V lookup: CDR1 SGHDN, CDR2 FVKESK. The CDR3 DNA reads TGTGCCAGCAGCCAATCTGGGACAGTATACAATGAGCAGTTCTTC. It specifies CASSQSGTVYNEQFF. Together with reference TRBV14 and TRBJ2-1, the CDR3 gives the full variable domain: EAGVTQFPSHSVIEKGQTVTLRCDPISGHDNLYWYRRVMGKEIKFLLHFVKESKQDESGMPNNRFLAERTGGTYSTLKVQPAELEDSGVYFCASSQSGTVYNEQFFGPGTRLTVL.

V is TRBV4-1 and J is TRBJ2-5, with 13 nucleotides matching TRBD2. Germline lookup yields CDR1 MGHRA and CDR2 YSYEKL. CDR3 length: 16 amino acids. The ends lost 4 bases at V and 2 bases at J; junction bases unmatched: 4. The CDR3 protein is CASSRGLAGIQETQYF. The CDR3 nucleotides are TGCGCCAGCAGCCGGGGACTAGCGGGGATACAAGAGACCCAGTACTTC.

The J gene is TRBJ1-2, the V gene TRBV28; 9 bases agree with TRBD1. CDR3 size: 14 residues. CDR1 and CDR2 (germline): MDHEN, SYDVKM. J gave up 6 bases and V 5 bases, and 7 bases lay outside the gene matches. Here the CDR3 reads CASSPPGQGDGYTF. The CDR3 bases are TGTGCCAGCAGTCCGCCGGGACAGGGAGATGGCTACACCTTC.

This chain links TRBV10-3 with TRBJ2-1; 7 nucleotides align to TRBD2. The J segment lost 9 bases and the V segment lost 3 bases, leaving 17 bases of the junction unmatched. The CDR3 is 17 amino acids. Germline V CDR1 and CDR2: ENHRY, SYGVKD. Written as DNA, the CDR3 is TGTGCCATCAGTGATCGGCTAGCGGCTACTTCCCCCGGTGAGCAGTTCTTC. It translates to CAISDRLAATSPGEQFF.

This chain uses TRBV10-3 with TRBJ1-6; 10 bases are shared with TRBD1. J was trimmed by 12 bases and V by 0 bases; bases with no gene match: 8. Per the germline V gene, CDR1 is ENHRY and CDR2 is SYGVKD. The CDR3 is 16 amino acids. The CDR3 nucleotides are TGTGCCATCAGTGAGTCGGGTGGGACAGGGGTAAGACCCCTCCACTTT. It specifies CAISESGGTGVRPLHF.

The chain joins TRBV10-3 to TRBJ1-4; TRBD1 is a possible D gene (5 bases). The germline CDR1 and CDR2 sequences are ENHRY and SYGVKD. The length of the CDR3 is 13 residues. With 2 bases removed from V and 12 bases from J, the gap between germline ends came to 13 bases. The CDR3 loop reads CAISEGTPRELFF. DNA for the CDR3: TGTGCCATCAGTGAGGGGACGCCGAGGGAACTGTTTTTT.